The clone carrying this T cell receptor beta chain occurred many times. What it binds is not known. TCRdb passed the reads through MiXCR, listing each CDR3 protein once. The sample consists of 500,000 or so distinct CDR3 sequences, 15% to 20% of them appearing once. This record comes from a study of T cell repertoires in cytomegalovirus infection. The wider study: Carrying CMV and the relevant HLA type showed in public TCR beta signatures. Study-level points and caveats: Across the ex vivo response, the dominant clonotypes were HLA-C-restricted CMV-specific TCR beta clonotypes.

Sequencing used CD8+ T cells from PBMCs. This clonotype was obtained from a human donor in good health (CMV status not recorded). Some clones in this sample may be carry-over from other donors' samples.

CDR3 sequence reads: CASGQKISPLHF. As DNA, the CDR3 is TGTGCCAGTGGACAGAAGATCTCACCCCTCCACTTT. J is TRBJ1-6 and V is TRBV11-2; TRBD1 is a possible D gene (6 bases). The CDR3 spans 12 residues. Germline V gene data show CDR1 as SGHAT and CDR2 as FQNNGV. Trimming took off 9 bases at V and 10 bases at J, with 13 bases between the two ends. The whole variable domain, filled in from reference TRBV11-2 and TRBJ1-6, reads EAGVAQSPRYKIIEKRQSVAFWCNPISGHATLYWYQQILGQGPKLLIQFQNNGVVDDSQLPKDRFSAERLKGVDSTLKIQPAKLEDSAVYLCASGQKISPLHFGNGTRLTVT.